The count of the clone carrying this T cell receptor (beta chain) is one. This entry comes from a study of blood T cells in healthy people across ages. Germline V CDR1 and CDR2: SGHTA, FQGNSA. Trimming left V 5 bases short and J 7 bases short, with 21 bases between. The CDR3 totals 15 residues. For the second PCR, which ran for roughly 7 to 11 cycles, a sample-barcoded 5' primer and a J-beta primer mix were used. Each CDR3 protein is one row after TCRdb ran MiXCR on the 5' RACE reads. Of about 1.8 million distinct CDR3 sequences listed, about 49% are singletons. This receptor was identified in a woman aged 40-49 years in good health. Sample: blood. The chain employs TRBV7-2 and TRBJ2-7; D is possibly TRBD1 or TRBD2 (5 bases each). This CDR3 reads CASSPFLGAGNEQYF. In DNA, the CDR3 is TGTGCCAGCAGCCCTTTTCTAGGGGCCGGGAATGAGCAGTACTTC.